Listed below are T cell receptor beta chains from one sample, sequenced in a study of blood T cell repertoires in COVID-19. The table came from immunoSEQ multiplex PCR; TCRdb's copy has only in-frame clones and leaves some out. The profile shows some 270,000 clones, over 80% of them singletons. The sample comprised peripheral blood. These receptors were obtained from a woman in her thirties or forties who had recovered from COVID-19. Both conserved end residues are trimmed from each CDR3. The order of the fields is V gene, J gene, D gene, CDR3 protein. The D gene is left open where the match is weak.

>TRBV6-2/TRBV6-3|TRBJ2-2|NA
ASTPPGRGAGELF
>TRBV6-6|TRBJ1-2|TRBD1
ASSQSGGGNYGYT
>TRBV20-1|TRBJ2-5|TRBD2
SASLAGAGTQY
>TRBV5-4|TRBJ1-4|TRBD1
ASSSQGDNEKLF
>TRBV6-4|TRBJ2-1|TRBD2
ASSDSGGTYNEQF
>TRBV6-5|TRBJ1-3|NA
ASRQGLSGNTIY
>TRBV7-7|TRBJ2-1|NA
ASSPRSGGVNEQF
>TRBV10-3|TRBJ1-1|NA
AIGGVGNTEAF
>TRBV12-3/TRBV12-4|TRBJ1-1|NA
ASRLNTEAF
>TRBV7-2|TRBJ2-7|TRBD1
ASSQRTGSYEQY
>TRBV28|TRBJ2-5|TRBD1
ASSITQGAAQETQY
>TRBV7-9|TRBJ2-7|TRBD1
ASSLRDRGYEQY
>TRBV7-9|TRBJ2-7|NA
ASSGERSSYEQY
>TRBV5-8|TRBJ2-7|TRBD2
ASSWSGSSGGHYEQY
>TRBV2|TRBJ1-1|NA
ASSEFTENTEAF
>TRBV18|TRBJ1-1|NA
ASSWGGRDTEAF
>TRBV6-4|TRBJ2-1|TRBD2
ASSSGGNNLKDNEQF
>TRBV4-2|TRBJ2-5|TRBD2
ASSQDPSGQETQY
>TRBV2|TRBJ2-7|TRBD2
ASSDGLAGLASYEQY
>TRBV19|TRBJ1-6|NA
ASREWTDNSPLH
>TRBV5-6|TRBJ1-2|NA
ASSDTLRAGNYGYT
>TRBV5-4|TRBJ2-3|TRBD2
ASSLPGRGMADTQY
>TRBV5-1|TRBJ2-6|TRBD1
ASRKDRYRSGANVLT
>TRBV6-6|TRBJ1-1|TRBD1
ASSYRRGQAF
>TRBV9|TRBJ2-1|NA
ASSASGRTDEQF
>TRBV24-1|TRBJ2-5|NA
ATSDRTVQETQY
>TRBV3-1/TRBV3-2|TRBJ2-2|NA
ASSPNTGELF
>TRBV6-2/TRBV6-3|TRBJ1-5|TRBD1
ASSYFRGGSQPQH
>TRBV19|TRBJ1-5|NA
ASSIQTTLNQPQH
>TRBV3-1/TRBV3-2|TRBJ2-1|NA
ASSQDRGSGQF
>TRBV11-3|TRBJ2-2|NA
ASSWRATGELF
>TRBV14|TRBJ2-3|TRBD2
ASSHLTGGDTDTQY
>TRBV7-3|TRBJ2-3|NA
ASSFSIADTQY
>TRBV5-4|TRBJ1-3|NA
ASSLRPGNVLTTGNTIY
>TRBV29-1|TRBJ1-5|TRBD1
SVEQGVGQPQH
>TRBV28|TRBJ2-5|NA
ASSLREGQKQETQY
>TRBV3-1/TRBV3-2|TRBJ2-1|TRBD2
ASSQRGVSDEQF
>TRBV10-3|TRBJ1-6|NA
AISEYRENSPLH
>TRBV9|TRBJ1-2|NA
ASSVAPAGDYGYT
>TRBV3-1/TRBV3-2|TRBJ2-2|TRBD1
ASSQLAGTGLGTGELF
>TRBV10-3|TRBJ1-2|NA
AIEQGPYGYT
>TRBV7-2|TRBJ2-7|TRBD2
ASSRQRGAYEQY
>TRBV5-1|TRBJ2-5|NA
ASSLVPGETQY
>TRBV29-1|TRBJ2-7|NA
SVEFGSEQY
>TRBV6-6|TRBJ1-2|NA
ASSYGWGQGYT
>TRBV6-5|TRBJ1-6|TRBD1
ASDWTGGRNSPLH
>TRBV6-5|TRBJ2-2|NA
ASSYNRVGELF